This is a list of T cell receptor beta chains from one sample in a study of T cells after yellow fever vaccination. Each CDR3 protein gets one entry after TCRdb re-called the 5' RACE reads with MiXCR. This sample yields roughly 63,000 distinct CDR3 sequences, of which 7.4% are seen a single time; just over 35% belongs to the top ten. Sample: CD8+ T cells sorted from PBMCs, taken 15 days after the yellow fever booster vaccination. Source of these receptors: a man aged 25-45 years who received the YFV17D yellow fever vaccine. Both conserved end residues are part of each CDR3. Fields, in order: V gene, J gene, D gene, clone size, CDR3 DNA, CDR3 protein. D genes are given only for firm matches. Size is stated for part of the rows, as once, few or many counts, or as a class when the clone is expanded.

v_gene: TRBV12-3/TRBV12-4; j_gene: TRBJ1-2; d_gene: -; abundance: -; CDR3nt: TGTGCCAGCAATAACGGGGCCCTCGGGGACTACACCTTC; CDR3aa: CASNNGALGDYTF
v_gene: TRBV15; j_gene: TRBJ2-2; d_gene: TRBD2; abundance: many; CDR3nt: TGTGCCACCAGCGGTATACTAGCGGGCGTGAACACCGGGGAGCTGTTTTTT; CDR3aa: CATSGILAGVNTGELFF
v_gene: TRBV27; j_gene: TRBJ2-7; d_gene: -; abundance: -; CDR3nt: TGTGCCACCGGCCCCCTTTACGAGCAGTACTTC; CDR3aa: CATGPLYEQYF
v_gene: TRBV5-1; j_gene: TRBJ2-7; d_gene: -; abundance: many; CDR3nt: TGCGCCAGCAGCCCCTCGGCGCTAGGAGAATACGAGCAGTACTTC; CDR3aa: CASSPSALGEYEQYF
v_gene: TRBV27; j_gene: TRBJ1-1; d_gene: -; abundance: many; CDR3nt: TGTGCCAGCAGTCCGGCCGCGGCCATGAACACTGAAGCTTTCTTT; CDR3aa: CASSPAAAMNTEAFF
v_gene: TRBV5-6; j_gene: TRBJ2-3; d_gene: -; abundance: many; CDR3nt: TGTGCCAGCAGCTTGTTCCCAGGTCAAGGAGATACGCAGTATTTT; CDR3aa: CASSLFPGQGDTQYF
v_gene: TRBV19; j_gene: TRBJ2-1; d_gene: -; abundance: many; CDR3nt: TGTGCCAGTAGTATAGAGGTTAGCTCCTACAATGAGCAGTTCTTC; CDR3aa: CASSIEVSSYNEQFF
v_gene: TRBV7-6; j_gene: TRBJ2-2; d_gene: -; abundance: many; CDR3nt: TGTGCCAGCAGCTTAGTGGAAACGATGGCCGGGGAGCTGTTTTTT; CDR3aa: CASSLVETMAGELFF
v_gene: TRBV4-3; j_gene: TRBJ2-2; d_gene: TRBD1; abundance: many; CDR3nt: TGCGCCAGCAGCCTCCAGGGGGCCACCGGGGAGCTGTTTTTT; CDR3aa: CASSLQGATGELFF
v_gene: TRBV6-1; j_gene: TRBJ1-1; d_gene: -; abundance: few; CDR3nt: TGTGCCAGCAGAGGGGTGGGGGCCACTGAAGCTTTCTTT; CDR3aa: CASRGVGATEAFF
v_gene: TRBV9; j_gene: TRBJ1-2; d_gene: -; abundance: many; CDR3nt: TGTGCCAGCAGCGAGGACGGATTCTATGGCTACACCTTC; CDR3aa: CASSEDGFYGYTF
v_gene: TRBV20-1; j_gene: TRBJ2-7; d_gene: -; abundance: many; CDR3nt: TGCAGTGCTAGGCATGGGGGAGACTACGAGCAGTACTTC; CDR3aa: CSARHGGDYEQYF
v_gene: TRBV7-9; j_gene: TRBJ2-7; d_gene: -; abundance: many; CDR3nt: TGTGCCAGCAGCTTTCGCCCCTACGAGCAGTACTTC; CDR3aa: CASSFRPYEQYF
v_gene: TRBV20-1; j_gene: TRBJ2-7; d_gene: -; abundance: many; CDR3nt: TGCAGTGCTAAGAAGGTGGGCGAGCAGTACTTC; CDR3aa: CSAKKVGEQYF
v_gene: TRBV6-2/TRBV6-3; j_gene: TRBJ2-7; d_gene: -; abundance: many; CDR3nt: TGTGCCAGCAGTTACGCCGAATTCGACCCCTACGAGCAGTACTTC; CDR3aa: CASSYAEFDPYEQYF
v_gene: TRBV5-1; j_gene: TRBJ2-3; d_gene: -; abundance: many; CDR3nt: TGCGCCAGCAGCTTTCGGGATATCACAGATACGCAGTATTTT; CDR3aa: CASSFRDITDTQYF
v_gene: TRBV4-3; j_gene: TRBJ2-7; d_gene: -; abundance: many; CDR3nt: TGCGCCAGCAGCCAAGATTCATGGGGGACTTCCTACGAGCAGTACTTC; CDR3aa: CASSQDSWGTSYEQYF
v_gene: TRBV7-6; j_gene: TRBJ2-1; d_gene: TRBD2; abundance: few; CDR3nt: TGTGCCAGCAGCCCTCTAGCGGGAGAAGCCAATGAGCAGTTCTTC; CDR3aa: CASSPLAGEANEQFF
v_gene: TRBV7-9; j_gene: TRBJ2-1; d_gene: TRBD2; abundance: many; CDR3nt: TGTGCCAGCAGCTCGACTAGCGGGAGAGGGGATGAGCAGTTCTTC; CDR3aa: CASSSTSGRGDEQFF
v_gene: TRBV20-1; j_gene: TRBJ2-7; d_gene: TRBD2; abundance: many; CDR3nt: TGCAGTGCTCCCATTTCTAGCGGAGATTACGAGCAGTACTTC; CDR3aa: CSAPISSGDYEQYF
v_gene: TRBV18; j_gene: TRBJ2-7; d_gene: -; abundance: many; CDR3nt: TGTGCCAGCTCAACATACGGCGGATCCTACGAGCAGTACTTC; CDR3aa: CASSTYGGSYEQYF
v_gene: TRBV4-1; j_gene: TRBJ2-1; d_gene: TRBD1; abundance: many; CDR3nt: TGCGCCAGCAGCCACTCCGGACAGGATCGCTCCTACAATGAGCAGTTCTTC; CDR3aa: CASSHSGQDRSYNEQFF
v_gene: TRBV20-1; j_gene: TRBJ2-7; d_gene: -; abundance: many; CDR3nt: TGCAGTGCTAGTCTCGGGAGAGCCTACGAGCAGTACTTC; CDR3aa: CSASLGRAYEQYF
v_gene: TRBV5-6; j_gene: TRBJ1-4; d_gene: -; abundance: few; CDR3nt: TGTGCCAGCAGCCAAGGGACAATGACTAATGAAAAACTGTTTTTT; CDR3aa: CASSQGTMTNEKLFF
v_gene: TRBV28; j_gene: TRBJ2-1; d_gene: -; abundance: many; CDR3nt: TGTGCCAGCAGTTCGACAGTTGGAAGTAATGAGCAGTTCTTC; CDR3aa: CASSSTVGSNEQFF
v_gene: TRBV7-9; j_gene: TRBJ1-5; d_gene: -; abundance: many; CDR3nt: TGTGCCAGCAGCGGGCACAGCAATCAGCCCCAGCATTTT; CDR3aa: CASSGHSNQPQHF
v_gene: TRBV29-1; j_gene: TRBJ2-3; d_gene: TRBD2; abundance: many; CDR3nt: TGCAGCGTTAGACGGACTAGCGGGGAAACAGATACGCAGTATTTT; CDR3aa: CSVRRTSGETDTQYF
v_gene: TRBV15; j_gene: TRBJ2-3; d_gene: -; abundance: many; CDR3nt: TGTGCCACCAGCCCCGGGTGGGGCCAGATGGCGCAGTATTTT; CDR3aa: CATSPGWGQMAQYF
v_gene: TRBV29-1; j_gene: TRBJ1-2; d_gene: -; abundance: many; CDR3nt: TGCAGCGTTGACGCGTCCGGGTTTGGCTACACCTTC; CDR3aa: CSVDASGFGYTF
v_gene: TRBV7-2; j_gene: TRBJ2-7; d_gene: TRBD2; abundance: many; CDR3nt: TGTGCCAGCAGCACAAGGGGACTAGCGGTTTCCTACGAGCAGTACTTC; CDR3aa: CASSTRGLAVSYEQYF
v_gene: TRBV24-1; j_gene: TRBJ1-3; d_gene: -; abundance: -; CDR3nt: TGTGCCACCAGTGACGCCTACACCATATATTTT; CDR3aa: CATSDAYTIYF
v_gene: TRBV4-3; j_gene: TRBJ1-6; d_gene: -; abundance: many; CDR3nt: TGCGCCAGCAGCCAAGATTTGGGGTTGAGTTCACCCCTCCACTTT; CDR3aa: CASSQDLGLSSPLHF
v_gene: TRBV27; j_gene: TRBJ1-2; d_gene: -; abundance: -; CDR3nt: TGTGCCACTGGGCGGAGTCAGTTTTATGGCTACACCTTC; CDR3aa: CATGRSQFYGYTF
v_gene: TRBV28; j_gene: TRBJ2-5; d_gene: -; abundance: many; CDR3nt: TGTGCCAGCAGCCCACAGGGAAAGGATAAGGAGACCCAGTACTTC; CDR3aa: CASSPQGKDKETQYF
v_gene: TRBV15; j_gene: TRBJ2-5; d_gene: -; abundance: many; CDR3nt: TGTGCCACCAGCAGAGATCATGGCTACCCAAAGTACTTC; CDR3aa: CATSRDHGYPKYF
v_gene: TRBV14; j_gene: TRBJ2-1; d_gene: -; abundance: many; CDR3nt: TGTGCCAGCAGCCGGATCCAGGCTCTTGAGCAGTTCTTC; CDR3aa: CASSRIQALEQFF
v_gene: TRBV6-5; j_gene: TRBJ1-2; d_gene: -; abundance: many; CDR3nt: TGTGCCAGCTCGGTTTCAAGGGTCGGCGGCTATGGCTACACCTTC; CDR3aa: CASSVSRVGGYGYTF
v_gene: TRBV7-9; j_gene: TRBJ2-3; d_gene: TRBD2; abundance: many; CDR3nt: TGTGCCAGCAGCTTCCGCTGGGGGACTAGCGGGAGCGCAGATACGCAGTATTTT; CDR3aa: CASSFRWGTSGSADTQYF
v_gene: TRBV3-1; j_gene: TRBJ1-2; d_gene: -; abundance: many; CDR3nt: TGTGCCAGCAGCCAATCCATGACAGGTTGGAATGGCTACACCTTC; CDR3aa: CASSQSMTGWNGYTF
v_gene: TRBV6-6; j_gene: TRBJ2-7; d_gene: -; abundance: many; CDR3nt: TGTGCCACTCTGGGCGACTCCCAGTACTTC; CDR3aa: CATLGDSQYF
v_gene: TRBV21-1; j_gene: TRBJ2-1; d_gene: -; abundance: -; CDR3nt: TGTGCCAGCAGCAAAGGGGAGGAGACGGGAGGGCCCTCCTACAATGAGCAGTTCTTC; CDR3aa: CASSKGEETGGPSYNEQFF
v_gene: TRBV7-2; j_gene: TRBJ2-1; d_gene: -; abundance: -; CDR3nt: TGTGCCAGCAGCTTAGGAGACAGTGAGCAGTTCTTC; CDR3aa: CASSLGDSEQFF
v_gene: TRBV28; j_gene: TRBJ2-1; d_gene: TRBD1; abundance: few; CDR3nt: TGTGCCAGCAGTCCCCGACAGGGGGCTTATGAGCAGTTCTTC; CDR3aa: CASSPRQGAYEQFF
v_gene: TRBV4-3; j_gene: TRBJ2-7; d_gene: -; abundance: many; CDR3nt: TGCGCCAGCAGCCAAGAATGGCAGACCTACGAGCAGTACTTC; CDR3aa: CASSQEWQTYEQYF
v_gene: TRBV29-1; j_gene: TRBJ2-2; d_gene: -; abundance: few; CDR3nt: TGCAGCGTTGAAGACCGGGACCCCGGGGAGCTGTTTTTT; CDR3aa: CSVEDRDPGELFF